This T cell receptor beta chain was sequenced for a study of cytomegalovirus exposure and HLA in healthy donors. Whole-study results and caveats: Based on reports, TCR beta sequences accurately predicted HLA-A and HLA-B alleles for most subjects.

The CDR3 runs to 17 residues. 13 Jbeta primers and 60 Vbeta primers were used for the PCR. Some clones are missing from TCRdb's copy, which holds only in-frame ones; the method was immunoSEQ multiplex PCR. The listing records approximately 150,000 clones. As for this clone: The target antigen is unknown.

The source is a woman in her 50s in good health and CMV-seronegative. The J gene is TRBJ2-3, the V gene TRBV1; TRBD2, the table's D call, lacks a check against the DNA. TRBV1 is a listed pseudogene. Sequencing was performed on PBMCs. In DNA form, the CDR3 reads TGCACCAGCAGCCGAGTCCGACTAGCGGGTAGCACAGATACGCAGTATTTT. Its protein product is CTSSRVRLAGSTDTQYF.